These 21 T cell receptor beta chains were sequenced from one sample in a study of blood T cell repertoires in COVID-19. TCRdb's copy holds only in-frame clones and misses some; the assay was immunoSEQ multiplex PCR. The sample records under 45,000 clones, about 84% being singletons. The sequencing sample was made of peripheral blood. All receptors come from a man aged 70-80 years with COVID-19, enrolled during active disease.

The CDR3 DNA reads as TGTGCCAGTACCGCGACAGGGGGCCCCTACGAGCAGTACTTC. Amino acid sequence: CASTATGGPYEQYF. J is TRBJ2-7 and V is TRBV19, with 10 bases lining up with TRBD1. CDR3 length: 14 amino acids. CDR1 LNHDA and CDR2 SQIVND come from the germline V gene (reference sequence). Unmatched junction bases numbered 5, after V lost 7 bases and J lost 2 bases.

This clone has a single count. V gene TRBV3-1 (or the pseudogene TRBV3-2) combines with J gene TRBJ2-2; 14 nucleotides line up with TRBD2. Unmatched junction bases numbered 5, after V lost 3 bases and J lost 5 bases. CDR1 LGHDT and CDR2 YNNKEL come from the germline V gene (reference sequence). This CDR3 is 17 amino acids long. This CDR3 is CASSHNRLAGGTGELFF. Written as DNA, the CDR3 is TGTGCCAGCAGCCACAATCGACTAGCGGGAGGGACCGGGGAGCTGTTTTTT.

This chain uses TRBV6-5 with TRBJ2-3; 7 nucleotides match TRBD1. V lost 4 bases, J lost 2 bases, and 6 bases stayed unmatched. There are 15 residues in the CDR3. Germline CDR1 and CDR2: MNHEY and SVGAGI. The CDR3 DNA follows: TGTGCCAGCAGTTCACAGGGGCGGTACACAGATACGCAGTATTTT. Protein product: CASSSQGRYTDTQYF.

The rearrangement joins TRBV28 to TRBJ2-3; tentatively, D is TRBD1 (5 bases). The germline gives CDR1 MDHEN, CDR2 SYDVKM. Trimming pared 7 bases from V and 1 base from J, leaving 15 bases between. CDR3 length equals 15 residues. The CDR3 is CASIELQGRTDTQYF. In DNA form, the CDR3 reads TGTGCCAGCATCGAACTCCAGGGTCGCACAGATACGCAGTATTTT.

This sequence joins TRBV5-4 and TRBJ1-2; 7 bases are a match to TRBD1. Trimming at V came to 2 bases and at J to 2 bases, leaving 3 bases not matched to a gene. The CDR3 totals 14 residues. The V gene's germline CDR1 is SGHNT and CDR2 YYREEE (reference sequence). The CDR3 loop reads CASSFMGQNYGYTF. The CDR3 bases are TGTGCCAGCAGCTTTATGGGACAGAACTATGGCTACACCTTC.

The chain has TRBV7-2 and TRBJ2-1; D perhaps matches TRBD2 (5 bases). The V end was cut by 5 bases, the J end by 0 bases, with 14 bases between. The length of the CDR3 is 16 residues. Germline V CDR1 and CDR2: SGHTA, FQGNSA. This chain's CDR3 is CASSRSGPSSYNEQFF. The CDR3 DNA sequence: TGTGCCAGCAGCCGCAGCGGACCTAGCTCCTACAATGAGCAGTTCTTC.

The chain has TRBV6-5 and TRBJ1-2, with 8 bases aligning to TRBD1. CDR1 and CDR2 from the germline V gene are MNHEY and SVGAGI. The CDR3 consists of 15 residues. Losses at the gene ends were 6 bases for V and 7 bases for J; bases not matched to a gene: 13. The CDR3 sequence: CASRNQGAKYGGYTF. The CDR3 region has the DNA TGTGCCAGCAGGAACCAGGGGGCGAAATACGGTGGCTACACCTTC.

This clone was counted once. The genes are TRBV27 and TRBJ1-2; possibly TRBD1 for D (5 bases). Germline loops: CDR1 MNHEY, CDR2 SMNVEV (reference sequence). The CDR3 spans 14 residues. With 5 bases removed from V and 4 bases from J, the gap between germline ends came to 14 bases. This chain's CDR3 is CASSPTGVGYGYTF. CDR3 sequence (DNA): TGTGCCAGCAGTCCGACGGGGGTTGGCTATGGCTACACCTTC.

This clone appeared once. This chain uses TRBV7-2 with TRBJ2-5; 9 bases match TRBD2. V gave up 6 bases and J gave up 1 base; unmatched junction bases: 9. This CDR3 region has 16 residues. CDR1 and CDR2 from the germline V gene are SGHTA and FQGNSA. Written as DNA, the CDR3 is TGTGCCAGCAGGTTATCGTGGCGGGAGGGCCAAGAGACCCAGTACTTC. Translated: CASRLSWREGQETQYF. The whole variable domain, remainder taken from reference TRBV7-2 and TRBJ2-5, is GAGVSQSPSNKVTEKGKDVELRCDPISGHTALYWYRQSLGQGLEFLIYFQGNSAPDKSGLPSDRFSAERTGGSVSTLTIQRTQQEDSAVYLCASRLSWREGQETQYFGPGTRLLVL.

The chain couples TRBV7-2 to TRBJ1-5, with D possibly being TRBD1 (6 bases). V was shortened by 4 bases and J by 5 bases, with 12 bases between the two germline ends. The germline V gene encodes CDR1 SGHTA and CDR2 FQGNSA. The CDR3 loop spans 14 amino acids. CDR3 DNA: TGTGCCAGCAGCTCCCGAGGGGGGGATCAGCCCCAGCATTTT. Its protein product is CASSSRGGDQPQHF.

This chain joins TRBV9 and TRBJ2-3; 7 nucleotides align to TRBD2. The germline V gene has CDR1 SGDLS and CDR2 YYNGEE. This CDR3 is built from 14 residues. With 4 bases clipped from V and 1 base from J, the junction kept 3 bases outside the gene matches. The CDR3 DNA sequence: TGTGCCAGCAGCCCCCGGGAGGGCACAGATACGCAGTATTTT. Translated, it gives CASSPREGTDTQYF.

This rearrangement joins TRBV5-4 to TRBJ2-7; 9 nucleotides align to TRBD1. With 4 bases clipped from V and 2 bases from J, the junction kept 7 bases outside the gene matches. This CDR3 contains 15 residues. Germline values: CDR1 SGHNT, CDR2 YYREEE (reference sequence). The chain's CDR3 is CASSRDRDQTYEQYF. The CDR3 region has the DNA TGTGCCAGCAGCCGGGACAGGGACCAAACCTACGAGCAGTACTTC.

J is TRBJ2-3 and V is TRBV24-1; D call uncertain. This CDR3 comprises 17 residues. Trimming shortened V by 5 bases and J by 2 bases, and 19 bases separated the two germline ends. Looked up from germline, CDR1 is KGHDR and CDR2 is SFDVKD. CDR3 in DNA: TGTGCCACCAGTGTTGGCCAGATGTCGGAGAACACAGATACGCAGTATTTT. It encodes CATSVGQMSENTDTQYF.

The genes are TRBV9 and TRBJ1-3; perhaps TRBD1 as D (6 bases). The CDR3 loop spans 17 amino acids. Trimming pared 0 bases from V and 4 bases from J, leaving 17 bases between. Germline CDR1 SGDLS, CDR2 YYNGEE. The CDR3 DNA follows: TGTGCCAGCAGCGTAGTGGACAGAGAAATTGTGGGAAACACCATATATTTT. Protein: CASSVVDREIVGNTIYF.

There are a few counts of this clone. The chain joins TRBV2 to TRBJ2-3, with TRBD2 matching over 10 bases. Germline V gene sequence: CDR1 SNHLY, CDR2 FYNNEI. CDR3 length: 16 residues. Trimming at V came to 6 bases and at J to 4 bases, leaving 10 bases not matched to a gene. CDR3 protein: CASRFLAGAGSDTQYF. For the CDR3, the DNA is TGTGCCAGCAGATTCCTAGCGGGAGCAGGCTCAGATACGCAGTATTTT.

The rearrangement uses TRBV27 and TRBJ2-7; 9 positions agree with TRBD1. V was clipped by 6 bases and J by 3 bases; unmatched bases: 12. CDR3 length: 16 residues. Germline lookup yields CDR1 MNHEY and CDR2 SMNVEV (reference sequence). The CDR3 loop is CASSGPGTGFGYEQYF. The CDR3, as DNA: TGTGCCAGCAGCGGCCCCGGGACAGGGTTTGGCTACGAGCAGTACTTC.

The V call is TRBV11-2, the J call TRBJ1-2; 8 bases match TRBD1. Germline loops: CDR1 SGHAT, CDR2 FQNNGV. This CDR3 spans 16 amino acids. V was clipped by 0 bases and J by 4 bases; unmatched bases: 7. CDR3 sequence: CASSLDLDRDAYGYTF. The CDR3 nucleotides read TGTGCCAGCAGCTTAGATCTGGACAGGGACGCCTATGGCTACACCTTC.

This clone was seen only a few times. V is TRBV11-3 and J is TRBJ2-2; TRBD1 matches at 7 bases. The CDR3 spans 15 residues. Germline V gene sequence: CDR1 SGHNT, CDR2 YENEEA. V was clipped by 3 bases and J by 7 bases; unmatched bases: 8. Here the CDR3 reads CASSFRTGAYGELFF. CDR3 DNA: TGTGCCAGCAGCTTTAGAACAGGGGCCTACGGGGAGCTGTTTTTT.

CDR3 sequence reads: CASRYAENTEAFF. CDR3 in DNA: TGCGCCAGCAGATACGCGGAGAACACTGAAGCTTTCTTT. V is TRBV5-1 and J is TRBJ1-1; no clear D gene. CDR1 is SGHRS, CDR2 YFSETQ, per germline. Trimming pared 5 bases from V and 1 base from J, leaving 9 bases between. There are 13 residues in the CDR3.

The chain has TRBV15 and TRBJ2-7, with 10 bases aligning to TRBD2. V lost 3 bases to trimming and J lost 7 bases; unmatched junction nucleotides: 3. The CDR3 extends over 13 amino acids. Germline CDR1 LNHNV, CDR2 YYDKDF (reference sequence). CDR3 nucleotides: TGTGCCACCAGCAGTCAGCGGGAGGGGGAGCAGTACTTC. Protein: CATSSQREGEQYF.

The chain combines TRBV2 with TRBJ2-7; a weak D match, TRBD2 (6 bases). CDR1 and CDR2 from the germline V gene are SNHLY and FYNNEI. This CDR3 has 12 amino acids. The germline V and J ends were trimmed by 6 bases and 1 base, with 7 bases remaining between them. The CDR3 here is CASRGGSYEQYF. The CDR3 DNA reads as TGTGCCAGCAGGGGGGGATCCTACGAGCAGTACTTC.